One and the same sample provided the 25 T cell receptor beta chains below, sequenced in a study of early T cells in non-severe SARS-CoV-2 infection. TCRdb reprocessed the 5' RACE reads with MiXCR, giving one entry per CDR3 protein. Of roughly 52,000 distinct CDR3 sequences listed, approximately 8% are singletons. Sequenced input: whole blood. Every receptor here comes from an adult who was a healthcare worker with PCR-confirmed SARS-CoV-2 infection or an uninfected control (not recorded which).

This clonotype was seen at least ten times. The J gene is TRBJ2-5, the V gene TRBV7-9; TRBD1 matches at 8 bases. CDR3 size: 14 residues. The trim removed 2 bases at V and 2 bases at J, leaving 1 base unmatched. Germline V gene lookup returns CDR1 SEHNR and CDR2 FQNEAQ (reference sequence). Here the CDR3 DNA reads TGTGCCAGCAGCTTAACAGGGGGGCAAGAGACCCAGTACTTC. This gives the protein CASSLTGGQETQYF.

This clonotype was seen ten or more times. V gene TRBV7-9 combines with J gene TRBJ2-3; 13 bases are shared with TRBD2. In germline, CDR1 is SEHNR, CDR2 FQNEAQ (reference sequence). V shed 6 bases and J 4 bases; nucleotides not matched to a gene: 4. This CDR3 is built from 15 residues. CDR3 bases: TGTGCCAGCAGGCGACTAGCGGGGGGCCCAGATACGCAGTATTTT. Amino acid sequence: CASRRLAGGPDTQYF.

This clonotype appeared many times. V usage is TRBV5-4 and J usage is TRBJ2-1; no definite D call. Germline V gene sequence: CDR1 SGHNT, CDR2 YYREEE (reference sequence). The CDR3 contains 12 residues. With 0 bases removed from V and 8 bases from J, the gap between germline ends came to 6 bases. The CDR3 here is CASSLDGYEQFF. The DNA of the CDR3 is TGTGCCAGCAGCTTGGACGGCTATGAGCAGTTCTTC.

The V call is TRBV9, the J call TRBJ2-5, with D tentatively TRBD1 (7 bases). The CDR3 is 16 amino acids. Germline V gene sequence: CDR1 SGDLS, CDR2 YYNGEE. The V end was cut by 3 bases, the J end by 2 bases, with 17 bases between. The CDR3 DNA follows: TGTGCCAGCAGCGCCAAGGCGGGACAGAGTCAAGAGACCCAGTACTTC. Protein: CASSAKAGQSQETQYF.

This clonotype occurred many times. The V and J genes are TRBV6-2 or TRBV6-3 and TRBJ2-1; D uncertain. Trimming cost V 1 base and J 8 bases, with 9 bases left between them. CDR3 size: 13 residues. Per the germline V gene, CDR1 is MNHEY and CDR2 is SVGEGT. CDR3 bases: TGTGCCAGCAGTTACTTCTTGAGAGATGAGCAGTTCTTC. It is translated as CASSYFLRDEQFF.

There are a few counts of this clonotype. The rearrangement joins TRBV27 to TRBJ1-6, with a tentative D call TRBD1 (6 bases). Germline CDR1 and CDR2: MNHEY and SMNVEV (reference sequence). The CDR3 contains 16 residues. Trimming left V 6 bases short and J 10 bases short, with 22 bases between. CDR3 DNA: TGTGCCAGCAGCCGGAATCAGGGGTACTACCAATCACCCCTCCACTTT. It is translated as CASSRNQGYYQSPLHF.

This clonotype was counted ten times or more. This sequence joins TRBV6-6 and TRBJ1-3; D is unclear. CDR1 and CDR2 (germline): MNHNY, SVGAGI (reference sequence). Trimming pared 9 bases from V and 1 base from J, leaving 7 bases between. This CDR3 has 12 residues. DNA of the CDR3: TGTGCCAGTAATCTTTCTGGAAACACCATATATTTT. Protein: CASNLSGNTIYF.

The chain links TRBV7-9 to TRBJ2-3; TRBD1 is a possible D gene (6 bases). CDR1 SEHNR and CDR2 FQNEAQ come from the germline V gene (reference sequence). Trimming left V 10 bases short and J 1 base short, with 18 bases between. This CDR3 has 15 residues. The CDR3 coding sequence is TGTGCCACTACTCCATGGACAGACCGCACAGATACGCAGTATTTT. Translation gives CATTPWTDRTDTQYF.

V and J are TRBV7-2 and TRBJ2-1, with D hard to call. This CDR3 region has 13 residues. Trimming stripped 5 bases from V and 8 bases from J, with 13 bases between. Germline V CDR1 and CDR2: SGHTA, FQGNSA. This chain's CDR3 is CASSLYGSDEQFF. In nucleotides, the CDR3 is TGTGCCAGCAGCCTCTATGGCTCCGATGAGCAGTTCTTC.

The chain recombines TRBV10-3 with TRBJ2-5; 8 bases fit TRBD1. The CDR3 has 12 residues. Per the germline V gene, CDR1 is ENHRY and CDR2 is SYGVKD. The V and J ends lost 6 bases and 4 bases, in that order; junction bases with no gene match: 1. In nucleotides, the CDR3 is TGTGCCATCAGGGGGACAGGAGAGACCCAGTACTTC. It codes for CAIRGTGETQYF.

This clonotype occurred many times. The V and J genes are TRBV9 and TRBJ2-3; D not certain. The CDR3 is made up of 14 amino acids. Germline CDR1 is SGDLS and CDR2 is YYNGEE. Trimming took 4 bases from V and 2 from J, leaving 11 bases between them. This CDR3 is CASSPSSPTDTQYF. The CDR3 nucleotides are TGTGCCAGCAGCCCCTCCTCCCCCACAGATACGCAGTATTTT. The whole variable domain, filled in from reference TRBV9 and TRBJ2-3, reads DSGVTQTPKHLITATGQRVTLRCSPRSGDLSVYWYQQSLDQGLQFLIQYYNGEERAKGNILERFSAQQFPDLHSELNLSSLELGDSALYFCASSPSSPTDTQYFGPGTRLTVL.

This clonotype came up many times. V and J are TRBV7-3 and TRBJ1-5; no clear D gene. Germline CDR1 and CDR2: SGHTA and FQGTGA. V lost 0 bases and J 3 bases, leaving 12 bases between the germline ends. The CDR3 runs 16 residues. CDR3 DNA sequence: TGTGCCAGCAGCTTAACAAGGCGGCAGCTCAATCAGCCCCAGCATTTT. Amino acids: CASSLTRRQLNQPQHF.

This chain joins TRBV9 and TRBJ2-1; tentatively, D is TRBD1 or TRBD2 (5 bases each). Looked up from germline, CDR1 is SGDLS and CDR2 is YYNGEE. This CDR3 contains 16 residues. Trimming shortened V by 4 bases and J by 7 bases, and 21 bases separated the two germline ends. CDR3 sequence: CASSPIPGPWDNEQFF. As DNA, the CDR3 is TGTGCCAGCAGCCCTATCCCGGGACCCTGGGATAATGAGCAGTTCTTC.

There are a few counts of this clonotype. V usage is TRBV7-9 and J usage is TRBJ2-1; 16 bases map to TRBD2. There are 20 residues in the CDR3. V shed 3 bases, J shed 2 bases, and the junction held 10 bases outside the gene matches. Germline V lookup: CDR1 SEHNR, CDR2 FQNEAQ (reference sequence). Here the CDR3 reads CASSFRAGLAGGLPYNEQFF. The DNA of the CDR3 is TGTGCCAGCAGCTTTCGCGCGGGACTAGCGGGAGGGCTCCCCTACAATGAGCAGTTCTTC.

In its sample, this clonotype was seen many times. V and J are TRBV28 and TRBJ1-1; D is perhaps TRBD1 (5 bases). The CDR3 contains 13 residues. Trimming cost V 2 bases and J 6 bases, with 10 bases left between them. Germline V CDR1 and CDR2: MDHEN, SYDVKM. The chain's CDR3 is CASSLPGLAEAFF. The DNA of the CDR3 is TGTGCCAGCAGTTTACCAGGGCTAGCTGAAGCTTTCTTT.

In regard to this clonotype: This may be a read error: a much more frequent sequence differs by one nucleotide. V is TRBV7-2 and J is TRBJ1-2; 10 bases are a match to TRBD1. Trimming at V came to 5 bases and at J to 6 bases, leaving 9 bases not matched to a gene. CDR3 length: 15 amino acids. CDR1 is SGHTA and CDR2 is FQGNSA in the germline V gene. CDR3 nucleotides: TGTGCCAGCAGCCGCCGGGACAGGGGTTTCAATGGCTACACCTTC. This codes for CASSRRDRGFNGYTF.

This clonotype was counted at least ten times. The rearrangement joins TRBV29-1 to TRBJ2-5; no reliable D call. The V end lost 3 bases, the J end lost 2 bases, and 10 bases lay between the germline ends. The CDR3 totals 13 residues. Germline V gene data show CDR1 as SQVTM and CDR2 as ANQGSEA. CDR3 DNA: TGCAGCGTTGATAAGGCGGCACAAGAGACCCAGTACTTC. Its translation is CSVDKAAQETQYF.

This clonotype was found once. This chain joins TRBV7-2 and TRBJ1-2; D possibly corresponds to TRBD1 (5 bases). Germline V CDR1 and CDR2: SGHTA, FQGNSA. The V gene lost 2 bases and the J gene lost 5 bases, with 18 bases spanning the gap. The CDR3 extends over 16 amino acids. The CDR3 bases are TGTGCCAGCAGCTTACCCGCAAGGGGAACCCTTTATGGCTACACCTTC. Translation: CASSLPARGTLYGYTF.

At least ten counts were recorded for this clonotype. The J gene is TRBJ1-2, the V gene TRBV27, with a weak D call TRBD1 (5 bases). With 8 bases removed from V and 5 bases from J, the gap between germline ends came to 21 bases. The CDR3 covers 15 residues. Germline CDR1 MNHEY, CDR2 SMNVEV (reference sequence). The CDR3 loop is CASGGNGLPVYGYTF. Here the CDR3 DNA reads TGTGCCAGCGGGGGGAATGGACTCCCTGTTTATGGCTACACCTTC.

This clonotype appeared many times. CDR3 sequence reads: CASSQGAGSQPQHF. The CDR3 nucleotides are TGTGCCAGCAGCCAAGGGGCCGGCAGCCAGCCCCAGCATTTT. The gene calls are TRBV3-1 and TRBJ1-5; D gene uncertain. The CDR3 sequence is 14 residues long. Trimming took off 1 base at V and 7 bases at J, with 11 bases between the two ends. CDR1 and CDR2 (germline): LGHDT, YNNKEL (reference sequence).

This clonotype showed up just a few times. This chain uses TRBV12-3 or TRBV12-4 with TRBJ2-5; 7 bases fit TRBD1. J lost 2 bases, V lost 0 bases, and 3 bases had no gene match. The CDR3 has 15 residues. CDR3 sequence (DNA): TGTGCCAGCAGTTTAGCGACAGGGCTTCAAGAGACCCAGTACTTC. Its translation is CASSLATGLQETQYF.

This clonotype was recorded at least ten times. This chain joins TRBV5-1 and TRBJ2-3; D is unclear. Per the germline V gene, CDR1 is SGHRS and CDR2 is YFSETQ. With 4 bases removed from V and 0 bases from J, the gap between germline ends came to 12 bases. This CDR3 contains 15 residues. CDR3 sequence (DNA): TGCGCCAGCAGCCGAATAGGATCTAGCACAGATACGCAGTATTTT. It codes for CASSRIGSSTDTQYF.

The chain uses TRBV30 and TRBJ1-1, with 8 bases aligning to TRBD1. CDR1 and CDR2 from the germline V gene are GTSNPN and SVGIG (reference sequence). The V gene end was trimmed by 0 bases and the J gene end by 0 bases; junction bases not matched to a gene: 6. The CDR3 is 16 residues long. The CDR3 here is CAWSVGTGFMNTEAFF. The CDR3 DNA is TGTGCCTGGAGTGTAGGGACAGGATTTATGAACACTGAAGCTTTCTTT.

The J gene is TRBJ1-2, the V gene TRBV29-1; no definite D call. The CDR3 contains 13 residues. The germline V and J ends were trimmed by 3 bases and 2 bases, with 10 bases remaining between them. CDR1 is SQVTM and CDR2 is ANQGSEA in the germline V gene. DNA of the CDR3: TGCAGCGTTGAGGATACGGGAAACTATGGCTACACCTTC. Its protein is CSVEDTGNYGYTF. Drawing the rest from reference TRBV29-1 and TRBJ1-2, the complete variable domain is SAVISQKPSRDICQRGTSLTIQCQVDSQVTMMFWYRQQPGQSLTLIATANQGSEATYESGFVIDKFPISRPNLTFSTLTVSNMSPEDSSIYLCSVEDTGNYGYTFGSGTRLTVV.

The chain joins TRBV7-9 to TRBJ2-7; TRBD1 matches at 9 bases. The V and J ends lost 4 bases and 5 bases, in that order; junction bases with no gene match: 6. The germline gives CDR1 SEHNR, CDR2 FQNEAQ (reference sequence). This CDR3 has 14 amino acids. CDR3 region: CASSSGQGIHEQYF. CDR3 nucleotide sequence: TGTGCCAGCAGCTCCGGACAGGGGATCCACGAGCAGTACTTC. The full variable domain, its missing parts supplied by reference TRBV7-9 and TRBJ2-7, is DTGVSQNPRHKITKRGQNVTFRCDPISEHNRLYWYRQTLGQGPEFLTYFQNEAQLEKSRLLSDRFSAERPKGSFSTLEIQRTEQGDSAMYLCASSSGQGIHEQYFGPGTRLTVT.